The next 21 T cell receptor beta chains were all read from a single sample in a study of blood T cell repertoires in COVID-19. Only in-frame clones appear in the TCRdb table, and some are missing; sequencing was by immunoSEQ multiplex PCR. This sample has 85,000 to 130,000 clones, with roughly 92% found just once. The sequenced sample was peripheral blood. Receptor source: a man in his 70s with acute or convalescent COVID-19.

The rearrangement uses TRBV20-1 and TRBJ2-1; D is unresolved. The germline V gene has CDR1 DFQATT and CDR2 SNEGSKA (reference sequence). This CDR3 spans 11 amino acids. V gave up 2 bases and J gave up 4 bases, with 3 bases separating them. This chain's CDR3 is CSARTYNEQFF. CDR3 in DNA: TGCAGTGCTAGAACTTACAATGAGCAGTTCTTC.

The rearrangement uses TRBV18 and TRBJ2-3, with D perhaps TRBD2 (5 bases). The CDR3 totals 15 residues. CDR1 is KGHSH and CDR2 is LQKENI in the germline V gene. Trimming took off 4 bases at V and 0 bases at J, with 11 bases between the two ends. This CDR3 reads CASSRSGTSTDTQYF. CDR3 DNA sequence: TGTGCCAGCTCACGTTCGGGAACTAGCACAGATACGCAGTATTTT.

The V and J genes are TRBV24-1 and TRBJ2-5; D call uncertain. The CDR3 runs to 13 residues. The germline V and J ends were trimmed by 5 bases and 2 bases, with 8 bases remaining between them. Germline lookup yields CDR1 KGHDR and CDR2 SFDVKD. DNA of the CDR3: TGTGCCACCAGTGCCTCCTATCAAGAGACCCAGTACTTC. Encoded protein: CATSASYQETQYF.

The chain has TRBV11-2 and TRBJ2-3, with TRBD2 matching 9 bases. V lost 0 bases to trimming and J lost 2 bases; unmatched junction nucleotides: 12. The CDR3 spans 19 residues. Germline CDR1 and CDR2: SGHAT and FQNNGV. Here the CDR3 DNA reads TGTGCCAGCAGCTTAGAGATGGTTCCCAGCGGGGGGTTCACAGATACGCAGTATTTT. Encoded protein: CASSLEMVPSGGFTDTQYF. The whole variable domain, filled in from reference TRBV11-2 and TRBJ2-3, reads EAGVAQSPRYKIIEKRQSVAFWCNPISGHATLYWYQQILGQGPKLLIQFQNNGVVDDSQLPKDRFSAERLKGVDSTLKIQPAKLEDSAVYLCASSLEMVPSGGFTDTQYFGPGTRLTVL.

CDR3 region: CASSVRTGGSPLHF. The CDR3 nucleotides are TGTGCCAGCAGCGTTAGGACAGGGGGCTCACCCCTCCACTTT. This chain connects TRBV5-6 to TRBJ1-6; 11 nucleotides match TRBD1. Germline V gene data show CDR1 as SGHDT and CDR2 as YYEEEE. The CDR3 has 14 amino acids. Unmatched junction bases numbered 4, after V lost 4 bases and J lost 10 bases.

The chain carries TRBV5-1 and TRBJ2-7; 7 bases are shared with TRBD2. CDR3 length: 17 amino acids. CDR1 and CDR2 (germline): SGHRS, YFSETQ. The V segment lost 2 bases and the J segment 0 bases; nucleotides outside the gene matches: 11. The CDR3 protein is CASSFDPKRGLSYEQYF. DNA for the CDR3: TGCGCCAGCAGCTTCGACCCCAAGCGGGGCCTCTCCTACGAGCAGTACTTC.

J is TRBJ2-5 and V is TRBV5-1; perhaps TRBD2 as D (6 bases). Trimming removed 3 bases from V and 3 bases from J, with 12 bases in between. The CDR3 loop spans 14 amino acids. Germline CDR1 reads SGHRS; CDR2 reads YFSETQ. The CDR3 spells CASSWDPGEETQYF. The CDR3 DNA reads TGCGCCAGCAGCTGGGACCCGGGGGAAGAGACCCAGTACTTC.

This clone has just a few counts. The chain joins TRBV12-3 or TRBV12-4 to TRBJ1-3; D not certain. Trimming pared 5 bases from V and 9 bases from J, leaving 8 bases between. CDR3 length: 11 residues. The CDR3 here is CASSPSVTIYF. The CDR3 bases are TGTGCCAGCAGTCCCTCAGTCACCATATATTTT.

V gene TRBV7-9 combines with J gene TRBJ2-1, with 10 bases that match TRBD2. The V segment lost 3 bases and the J segment 6 bases; nucleotides outside the gene matches: 5. The V gene's germline CDR1 is SEHNR and CDR2 FQNEAQ (reference sequence). CDR3 length equals 15 residues. The CDR3 DNA reads as TGTGCCAGCAGCTTCGCTAGCGGGAGAGTCAATGAGCAGTTCTTC. This codes for CASSFASGRVNEQFF.

The gene calls are TRBV5-6 and TRBJ2-7; 10 bases match TRBD2. The CDR3 totals 15 residues. Germline CDR1 and CDR2: SGHDT and YYEEEE. Trimming at V came to 1 base and at J to 5 bases, leaving 6 bases not matched to a gene. The CDR3 DNA follows: TGTGCCAGCAGCTTGTTGACTAGCGGGCGGGACGAGCAGTACTTC. This gives the protein CASSLLTSGRDEQYF.

The chain links TRBV28 to TRBJ1-1; D remains unclear. V gave up 5 bases and J gave up 7 bases, with 8 bases separating them. The CDR3 spans 11 residues. In germline, CDR1 is MDHEN, CDR2 SYDVKM. The CDR3 loop is CASSSTDEAFF. CDR3 nucleotides: TGTGCCAGCAGTAGTACTGATGAAGCTTTCTTT.

The J gene is TRBJ1-4, the V gene TRBV18, with 9 nucleotides matching TRBD1. Germline values: CDR1 KGHSH, CDR2 LQKENI. This CDR3 region has 16 residues. Losses at the gene ends were 0 bases for V and 7 bases for J; bases not matched to a gene: 6. The CDR3, as DNA: TGTGCCAGCTCACCACCGATGGGACAGGGAATTGAAAAACTGTTTTTT. It encodes CASSPPMGQGIEKLFF.

The chain uses TRBV11-2 and TRBJ2-1, with D possibly TRBD2 on 5 matching bases. Germline V gives CDR1 SGHAT, CDR2 FQNNGV. Trimming shortened V by 1 base and J by 8 bases, and 18 bases separated the two germline ends. The CDR3 is 16 residues long. In nucleotides, the CDR3 is TGTGCCAGCAGCTTAGGACGCGGGCAGAGGGTCCATGAGCAGTTCTTC. This encodes CASSLGRGQRVHEQFF.

The chain has TRBV7-2 and TRBJ1-5; D is uncertain. Germline lookup yields CDR1 SGHTA and CDR2 FQGNSA. The CDR3 runs to 13 residues. The V end was cut by 2 bases, the J end by 5 bases, with 7 bases between. CDR3 residues: CASSLSHYQPQHF. CDR3 sequence (DNA): TGTGCCAGCAGCTTATCCCACTATCAGCCCCAGCATTTT. Based on the CDR3 plus reference TRBV7-2 and TRBJ1-5, the full variable domain is GAGVSQSPSNKVTEKGKDVELRCDPISGHTALYWYRQSLGQGLEFLIYFQGNSAPDKSGLPSDRFSAERTGGSVSTLTIQRTQQEDSAVYLCASSLSHYQPQHFGDGTRLSIL.

The chain joins TRBV2 to TRBJ1-2; maybe TRBD1 (5 bases). There are 13 residues in the CDR3. Germline assignment: CDR1 SNHLY and CDR2 FYNNEI. Trimming took 3 bases from V and 4 from J, leaving 9 bases between them. The DNA for the CDR3 is TGTGCCAGCAGTGATCAGGGCCCCTATGGCTACACCTTC. It codes for CASSDQGPYGYTF.

The rearrangement uses TRBV28 and TRBJ2-7; 9 bases align to TRBD1. With 6 bases clipped from V and 0 bases from J, the junction kept 6 bases outside the gene matches. The germline CDR1 and CDR2 sequences are MDHEN and SYDVKM. The CDR3 consists of 15 residues. The CDR3 nucleotides read TGTGCCAGCAGGGGACAGGGTTTAAGCTCCTACGAGCAGTACTTC. Residues: CASRGQGLSSYEQYF.

The gene calls are TRBV7-3 and TRBJ2-1; 7 bases map to TRBD1. Trimming at V came to 1 base and at J to 6 bases, leaving 9 bases not matched to a gene. The CDR3 covers 16 residues. Germline V gene data show CDR1 as SGHTA and CDR2 as FQGTGA. Here the CDR3 reads CASSLMGQLGRNEQFF. The DNA of the CDR3 is TGTGCCAGCAGCTTAATGGGACAGTTGGGTCGCAATGAGCAGTTCTTC. Together with reference TRBV7-3 and TRBJ2-1, the CDR3 gives the full variable domain: GAGVSQTPSNKVTEKGKYVELRCDPISGHTALYWYRQSLGQGPEFLIYFQGTGAADDSGLPNDRFFAVRPEGSVSTLKIQRTERGDSAVYLCASSLMGQLGRNEQFFGPGTRLTVL.

V is TRBV19 and J is TRBJ1-2, with TRBD1 identical over 7 bases. Germline CDR1 LNHDA, CDR2 SQIVND (reference sequence). With 6 bases clipped from V and 4 bases from J, the junction kept 8 bases outside the gene matches. This CDR3 spans 14 amino acids. CDR3 sequence: CASRDRYLFYGYTF. CDR3 DNA: TGTGCCAGTAGGGACAGGTATTTATTCTATGGCTACACCTTC.

The gene calls are TRBV5-1 and TRBJ1-5, with 9 positions matching TRBD1. The CDR3 extends over 14 amino acids. V trimming: 2 bases; J trimming: 6 bases; junction bases outside the gene matches: 3. Germline-derived CDR1 and CDR2 are SGHRS and YFSETQ. CDR3 loop: CASSFDRGGQPQHF. In nucleotides, the CDR3 is TGCGCCAGCAGCTTCGACAGGGGGGGTCAGCCCCAGCATTTT.

The rearrangement joins TRBV18 to TRBJ2-7; 8 bases are shared with TRBD2. The CDR3 totals 18 residues. The germline CDR1 and CDR2 sequences are KGHSH and LQKENI. Trimming at V came to 1 base and at J to 2 bases, leaving 13 bases not matched to a gene. CDR3 nucleotides: TGTGCCAGCTCACCACTTATGAGGGTTAGCGGGGCTCCCTACGAGCAGTACTTC. Translation gives CASSPLMRVSGAPYEQYF.

The chain uses TRBV28 and TRBJ1-1; 9 nucleotides align to TRBD1. The CDR3 is 14 amino acids. The germline V gene encodes CDR1 MDHEN and CDR2 SYDVKM. V lost 5 bases, J lost 5 bases, and 6 bases stayed unmatched. The CDR3 bases are TGTGCCAGCAGTCCGGGACAGGGAAGAACTGAAGCTTTCTTT. Amino acid sequence: CASSPGQGRTEAFF.